This T cell receptor beta chain was documented in a study of blood T cells in healthy people across ages. Overall study: Through template switching, about one barcoded beta molecule was captured per two T cells, as measured in model experiments.

With a J-beta primer mix and a sample-barcoded 5' primer, a second PCR ran about 6 to 11 cycles. TCRdb ran MiXCR on the 5' RACE reads and lists one entry per CDR3 protein. The table lists about 1.6 million distinct CDR3 sequences, 30% to 40% of them singletons. The amount of total RNA extracted per sample was at least 5.5 micrograms. This CDR3 comprises 13 residues. Germline lookup yields CDR1 SQVTM and CDR2 ANQGSEA. Germline trimming cut 6 bases from V and 8 bases from J; bases unmatched to any gene: 7. Study-wide points: Observed TCR beta diversity per million T cells went down as age went up. This fall followed a roughly linear course with age.

Notes on this clonotype: The antigen is not known.

The TCR was taken from a woman aged 25-40 years in good health. Source material: blood. This rearrangement joins TRBV29-1 to TRBJ2-3, with 11 bases fitting TRBD1. The CDR3, as DNA: TGCAGCGTGGGGACAGGGGGGCCAGGTACGCAGTATTTT. Protein product: CSVGTGGPGTQYF.